These T cell receptor beta chains were read from a single sample in a study of blood T cell repertoires in COVID-19. TCRdb keeps only in-frame clones here, not all; method: immunoSEQ multiplex PCR. Of 330,000 or so clones in the sample, approximately 91% were seen once. Sequencing was carried out using PBMCs or T cells enriched from blood (not recorded which). Source of these receptors: a woman aged 25 to 39 who had been exposed to COVID-19. The CDR3 runs from the conserved cysteine through the conserved F or W. Fields, in order: D gene, clone size, V gene, J gene, CDR3 DNA, CDR3 protein. A D gene is named only where the DNA matches it firmly. Not every row has a clone size; where given, it reads once, few, many or a size class.

D gene: TRBD1; clone size: many; V gene: TRBV28; J gene: TRBJ1-1; CDR3 DNA: TGTGCCAGCAGCCCCCAGGGGGAGAGCACTGAAGCTTTCTTT; CDR3 protein: CASSPQGESTEAFF
D gene: NA; clone size: NA; V gene: TRBV5-1; J gene: TRBJ1-2; CDR3 DNA: TGCGCCAGCAGCTTACAGGGTCTGGACTATGGCTACACCTTC; CDR3 protein: CASSLQGLDYGYTF
D gene: NA; clone size: NA; V gene: TRBV29-1; J gene: TRBJ2-3; CDR3 DNA: TGCAGCGTTGAAACCTCTGGGGGGACAGATACGCAGTATTTT; CDR3 protein: CSVETSGGTDTQYF
D gene: NA; clone size: NA; V gene: TRBV30; J gene: TRBJ2-5; CDR3 DNA: TGTGCCTGGAGTGTGGGGCCTCCCCAAGAGACCCAGTACTTC; CDR3 protein: CAWSVGPPQETQYF
D gene: NA; clone size: NA; V gene: TRBV7-3; J gene: TRBJ2-7; CDR3 DNA: TGTGCCAGCAGCGTACAGATGGGAGCCTACGAGCAGTACTTC; CDR3 protein: CASSVQMGAYEQYF
D gene: NA; clone size: NA; V gene: TRBV5-1; J gene: TRBJ2-2; CDR3 DNA: TGCGCCAGCAGCTCCCCTAGACCGCTAAACACCGGGGAGCTGTTTTTT; CDR3 protein: CASSSPRPLNTGELFF
D gene: TRBD1; clone size: NA; V gene: TRBV29-1; J gene: TRBJ1-5; CDR3 DNA: TGCAGCGTTGTACAAGGGGGCCTGGGCAATCAGCCCCAGCATTTT; CDR3 protein: CSVVQGGLGNQPQHF
D gene: NA; clone size: NA; V gene: TRBV25-1; J gene: TRBJ1-1; CDR3 DNA: TGTGCCAGCTACTACAGGACGGAAGCTTTCTTT; CDR3 protein: CASYYRTEAFF
D gene: TRBD1; clone size: NA; V gene: TRBV28; J gene: TRBJ1-1; CDR3 DNA: TGTGCCAGCAGTCGCCGACAGGGGATGCAGTCGAGCACTGAAGCTTTCTTT; CDR3 protein: CASSRRQGMQSSTEAFF
D gene: NA; clone size: NA; V gene: TRBV10-3; J gene: TRBJ2-5; CDR3 DNA: TGTGCCATCAGTGAGTCCTCGGGGAAGGAGACCCAGTACTTC; CDR3 protein: CAISESSGKETQYF
D gene: TRBD1; clone size: once; V gene: TRBV7-9; J gene: TRBJ1-1; CDR3 DNA: TGTGCCAGCAGCCTGGGACAGGGGGTCGTTTCCAGTATGAACACTGAAGCTTTCTTT; CDR3 protein: CASSLGQGVVSSMNTEAFF
D gene: NA; clone size: NA; V gene: TRBV5-1; J gene: TRBJ1-2; CDR3 DNA: TGCGCCAGCAGCTTGAGTTGGACAGACCATGGCTACACCTTC; CDR3 protein: CASSLSWTDHGYTF
D gene: NA; clone size: NA; V gene: TRBV5-8; J gene: TRBJ2-3; CDR3 DNA: TGTGCCAGCAGCTTGGATAGAGGGCTCGCGCAGTATTTT; CDR3 protein: CASSLDRGLAQYF